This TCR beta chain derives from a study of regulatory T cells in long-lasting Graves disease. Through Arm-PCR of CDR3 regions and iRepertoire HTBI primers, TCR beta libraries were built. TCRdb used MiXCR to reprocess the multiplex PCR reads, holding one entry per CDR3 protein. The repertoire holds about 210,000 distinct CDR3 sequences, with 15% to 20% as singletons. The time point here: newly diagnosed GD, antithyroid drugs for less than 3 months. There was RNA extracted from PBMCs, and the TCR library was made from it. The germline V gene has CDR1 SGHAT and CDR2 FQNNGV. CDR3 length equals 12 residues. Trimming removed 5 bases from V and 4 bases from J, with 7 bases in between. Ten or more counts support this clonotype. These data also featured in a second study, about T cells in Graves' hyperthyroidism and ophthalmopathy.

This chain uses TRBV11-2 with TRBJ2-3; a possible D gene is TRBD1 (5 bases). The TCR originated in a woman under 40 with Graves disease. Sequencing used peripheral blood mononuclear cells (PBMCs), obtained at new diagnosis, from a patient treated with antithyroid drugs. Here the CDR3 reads CASSQGSDTQYF. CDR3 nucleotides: TGTGCCAGCAGCCAGGGTTCAGATACGCAGTATTTT.